These T cell receptor beta chains were read from a single sample in a study of blood T cells in healthy people across ages. Using its own MiXCR run on the 5' RACE reads, TCRdb lists one record per CDR3 protein. Seen here are 350,000 to 450,000 distinct CDR3 sequences, 50% to 60% observed once, and the top ten hold 50% to 65%. Sample: blood. These receptors were taken from a man in his sixties in good health. Each CDR3 is given with its conserved first and last residue. Fields, in order: D gene, V gene, clone size, J gene, CDR3 protein, CDR3 DNA. The D gene is left open where the match is weak. Not every row has a clone size; where given, it reads once, few, many or a size class.

TRBD2	TRBV28	NA	TRBJ2-5	CASSPRRGTSGFFQQYF	TGTGCCAGCAGCCCACGGAGAGGGACTAGCGGATTCTTCCAGCAGTACTTC
TRBD2	TRBV24-1	NA	TRBJ2-6	CATSAGLADSGANVLTF	TGTGCCACCAGTGCGGGACTAGCGGACTCTGGGGCCAACGTCCTGACTTTC
NA	TRBV12-5	many	TRBJ2-6	CASGLVRWGSECSGANVLTF	TGTGCTAGTGGTTTGGTACGGTGGGGCAGCGAATGCTCTGGGGCCAACGTCCTGACTTTC
TRBD1	TRBV29-1	few	TRBJ1-5	CSVRGQANQPQHF	TGCAGCGTGCGGGGACAGGCAAATCAGCCCCAGCATTTT
TRBD2	TRBV29-1	many	TRBJ2-7	CSVRIPSGVPYEQYF	TGCAGCGTTCGAATCCCTAGCGGGGTACCCTACGAGCAGTACTTC
TRBD1	TRBV7-2	NA	TRBJ2-5	CASSLSGQGETQYF	TGTGCCAGCAGCTTATCGGGACAGGGGGAGACCCAGTACTTC
NA	TRBV29-1	NA	TRBJ2-1	CSVTAWRTYNEQFF	TGCAGCGTCACGGCGTGGAGGACCTACAATGAGCAGTTCTTC
NA	TRBV5-1	NA	TRBJ1-2	CASTAQGIDGYTF	TGCGCCAGCACGGCACAGGGAATTGATGGCTACACCTTC
TRBD2	TRBV29-1	NA	TRBJ2-5	CSVYAAKQRESVETQYF	TGCAGCGTATACGCCGCCAAGCAGCGGGAGAGTGTAGAGACCCAGTACTTC
NA	TRBV27	NA	TRBJ2-2	CASSYSSRAGNTGELFF	TGTGCCAGCAGTTACTCGAGCAGGGCTGGTAACACCGGGGAGCTGTTTTTT
TRBD1	TRBV9	NA	TRBJ2-3	CASSVSDRASDTQYF	TGTGCCAGCAGCGTAAGTGACAGGGCCTCAGATACGCAGTATTTT
NA	TRBV3-1	few	TRBJ1-2	CASSPSGTNYGYTF	TGTGCCAGCAGCCCGAGTGGGACTAACTATGGCTACACCTTC
NA	TRBV18	NA	TRBJ1-1	CASSPRGAEANTEAFF	TGTGCCAGCTCACCGAGGGGGGCAGAGGCGAACACTGAAGCTTTCTTT
NA	TRBV2	few	TRBJ2-5	CASSGTQETQYF	TGTGCCAGCAGCGGGACCCAAGAGACCCAGTACTTC
TRBD1	TRBV20-1	NA	TRBJ2-7	CSANRGQGVSYEQYF	TGCAGTGCTAACCGGGGACAGGGGGTCTCCTACGAGCAGTACTTC
TRBD2	TRBV6-6	NA	TRBJ2-1	CASSYTSGGAGDNEQFF	TGTGCCAGCAGTTACACTAGCGGGGGGGCCGGCGACAATGAGCAGTTCTTC
TRBD2	TRBV7-2	few	TRBJ2-1	CASSPGTSGLGSYNEQFF	TGTGCCAGCAGCCCGGGGACTAGCGGGCTGGGATCCTACAATGAGCAGTTCTTC
NA	TRBV10-3	many	TRBJ1-1	CAISENRNTEAFF	TGTGCCATCAGTGAGAACAGAAACACTGAAGCTTTCTTT
TRBD1	TRBV9	NA	TRBJ2-3	CASSYLQGAPADTQYF	TGTGCCAGCAGTTACCTCCAGGGGGCCCCAGCAGATACGCAGTATTTT
NA	TRBV3-1	NA	TRBJ1-2	CASSQGGQGGGYTF	TGTGCCAGCAGCCAAGGGGGTCAGGGTGGCGGCTACACCTTC
NA	TRBV7-8	once	TRBJ2-1	CASSWRGPQSYNEQFF	TGTGCCAGCAGCTGGCGGGGCCCCCAGTCCTACAATGAGCAGTTCTTC
NA	TRBV20-1	NA	TRBJ2-1	CSASNPSSMGEQFF	TGCAGTGCTAGTAATCCGTCGAGTATGGGTGAGCAGTTCTTC
NA	TRBV4-3	NA	TRBJ2-3	CASSQAGAYGGTQYF	TGCGCCAGCAGCCAAGCGGGAGCCTATGGGGGTACGCAGTATTTT
NA	TRBV28	NA	TRBJ2-6	CASGTIRASGANVLTF	TGTGCCAGCGGCACAATACGGGCTTCTGGGGCCAACGTCCTGACTTTC
TRBD1	TRBV19	NA	TRBJ2-2	CASSLDREFGELFF	TGTGCCAGTAGTCTCGACAGGGAGTTCGGGGAGCTGTTTTTT
NA	TRBV20-1	few	TRBJ2-1	CSARPRQFGEQFF	TGCAGTGCTAGACCCAGGCAGTTCGGTGAGCAGTTCTTC
TRBD1	TRBV11-2	NA	TRBJ2-4	CASSPQGAGAKNIQYF	TGTGCCAGCAGCCCACAGGGGGCCGGGGCCAAAAACATTCAGTACTTC
TRBD1	TRBV5-5	NA	TRBJ2-1	CASSAGTVGDEQFF	TGTGCCAGCAGCGCCGGGACAGTAGGGGATGAGCAGTTCTTC
TRBD1	TRBV9	NA	TRBJ2-2	CASSTRRTGVSGELFF	TGTGCCAGCAGCACCCGCCGGACAGGGGTATCCGGGGAGCTGTTTTTT
NA	TRBV2	NA	TRBJ2-7	CASSVALDPYEQYF	TGTGCCAGCAGTGTAGCACTAGACCCTTACGAGCAGTACTTC
NA	TRBV4-1	many	TRBJ2-5	CASSQDLEETQYF	TGCGCCAGCAGCCAAGATCTGGAAGAGACCCAGTACTTC
NA	TRBV19	NA	TRBJ1-5	CASSINGGRLQGNQPQHF	TGTGCCAGTAGTATTAACGGGGGGCGACTCCAGGGTAATCAGCCCCAGCATTTT
NA	TRBV7-2	NA	TRBJ2-3	CASSLEIQGTRGMDTQYF	TGTGCCAGCAGCTTAGAAATCCAAGGGACCCGGGGGATGGATACGCAGTATTTT
NA	TRBV15	once	TRBJ2-4	CAARGPQDIQYF	TGTGCCGCCAGGGGCCCACAGGACATTCAGTACTTC
NA	TRBV20-1	few	TRBJ2-1	CSAESRYNEQFF	TGCAGTGCGGAGAGTCGATACAATGAGCAGTTCTTC
NA	TRBV28	NA	TRBJ2-7	CASSRRTGKPYEQYF	TGTGCCAGCAGCCGCCGAACAGGAAAACCCTACGAGCAGTACTTC
NA	TRBV3-1	NA	TRBJ2-5	CASSEPGTRKETQYF	TGTGCCAGCAGCGAACCCGGGACTCGGAAAGAGACCCAGTACTTC
NA	TRBV7-2	NA	TRBJ1-1	CASSSQTYTEAFF	TGTGCCAGCAGCTCTCAGACTTACACTGAAGCTTTCTTT
TRBD2	TRBV5-1	NA	TRBJ2-1	CASSLGLAGASYNEQFF	TGCGCCAGCAGCCTGGGACTAGCGGGGGCTTCCTACAATGAGCAGTTCTTC